The text below deals with one TCR beta chain. Its antigen is as yet unknown. V trimming: 0 bases; J trimming: 3 bases; junction bases outside the gene matches: 10. The CDR3 loop spans 19 amino acids. The germline V gene encodes CDR1 SGDLS and CDR2 YYNGEE. This entry is derived from a study of shared clonotypes between healthy human individuals. General observations from the study: Larger richness was generally estimated for naive than memory subsets.

The naive CD8 subset, CD45RO-negative cells positively selected for CCR7, excluded terminally differentiated effector memory CD45RA+ cells. Some clones are missing from TCRdb's copy, which holds only in-frame ones; the method was immunoSEQ multiplex PCR. In the table there are 550,000 to 600,000 clones, 95% to 98% of which are singletons. The receptor was derived from a man aged 25-40 years in good health. The sequenced sample consisted of naive CD8+ T cells sorted from blood. V usage is TRBV9 and J usage is TRBJ2-7, with 15 positions matching TRBD2. The CDR3 spells CASSVGSGTSGRRDYEQYF. The CDR3, as DNA: TGTGCCAGCAGCGTAGGATCCGGGACTAGCGGGAGGAGGGACTACGAGCAGTACTTC. Filled out from reference TRBV9 and TRBJ2-7, the complete variable domain reads DSGVTQTPKHLITATGQRVTLRCSPRSGDLSVYWYQQSLDQGLQFLIQYYNGEERAKGNILERFSAQQFPDLHSELNLSSLELGDSALYFCASSVGSGTSGRRDYEQYFGPGTRLTVT.